This record covers a single T cell receptor beta chain. Its cognate antigen is unknown. Described time point: week 35, safety follow-up. One vaccine dose held 300 ug of mutant IDH1 20-mer peptide and came with topical imiquimod. Germline V CDR1 and CDR2: LNHDA, SQIVND (reference sequence). Germline trimming cut 1 base from V and 4 bases from J; bases unmatched to any gene: 11. This CDR3 is 17 amino acids long. The sample belongs to a study of a mutant IDH1 vaccine in newly diagnosed glioma. Only in-frame clones appear in the TCRdb table, and some are missing; sequencing was by immunoSEQ multiplex PCR. The sample gives about 68,000 clones, 84% of which show up once; about 12% is in the top ten.

The receptor was isolated from a man aged 18 to 29 with glioma. This specimen was PBMCs, taken from a glioma patient whose treatment included an IDH1 peptide vaccine. The chain couples TRBV19 to TRBJ1-2; TRBD1 matches at 8 bases. The CDR3 loop is CASSIADRAIGIYGYTF. The CDR3 DNA follows: TGTGCCAGTAGTATAGCGGACAGGGCAATCGGTATCTATGGCTACACCTTC.